The entry that follows covers one T cell receptor beta chain sequence. What it binds is not known. Germline trimming cut 11 bases from V and 0 bases from J; bases unmatched to any gene: 6. This CDR3 is built from 13 residues. The germline V gene encodes CDR1 ENHRY and CDR2 SYGVKD. PCR employed 60 Vbeta and 13 Jbeta primers. This table comes from immunoSEQ multiplex PCR, and its TCRdb copy is limited to in-frame clones, with some not included. Of about 67,000 clones in the sample, 65% to 70% were seen once. This specimen belongs to a study of cytomegalovirus exposure and HLA in healthy donors. As for the study in general: Unique TCRs numbering about 87 million, obtained from HLA-typed donors, made up an early data release. Overall study findings and caveats: Analyzed later, association rates of TCRs varied across HLA loci, with DRB1 most and HLA-C fewest. Earlier analysis yielded a pattern in which most TCR beta V segments were productive about 87% or about 30% of the time.

This receptor was identified in a woman aged 30 to 39 in good health and CMV-seronegative. The V gene is TRBV10-3, the J gene TRBJ1-1; 7 positions agree with TRBD1. Source material: PBMCs. The CDR3 nucleotides read TGTGCCTCCAGGGGGTCCCTGAACACTGAAGCTTTCTTT. Protein product: CASRGSLNTEAFF.